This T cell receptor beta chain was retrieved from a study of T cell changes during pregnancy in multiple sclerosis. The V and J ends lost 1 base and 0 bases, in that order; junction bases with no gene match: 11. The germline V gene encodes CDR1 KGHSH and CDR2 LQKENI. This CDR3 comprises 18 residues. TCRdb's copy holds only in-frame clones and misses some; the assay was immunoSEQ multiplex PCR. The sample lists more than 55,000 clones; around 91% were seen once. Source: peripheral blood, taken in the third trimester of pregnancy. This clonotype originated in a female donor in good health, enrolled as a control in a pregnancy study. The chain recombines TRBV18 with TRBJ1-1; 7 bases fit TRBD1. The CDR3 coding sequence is TGTGCCAGCTCACCACTTAATGTCGAACAGGGGATGAACACTGAAGCTTTCTTT. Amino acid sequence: CASSPLNVEQGMNTEAFF.